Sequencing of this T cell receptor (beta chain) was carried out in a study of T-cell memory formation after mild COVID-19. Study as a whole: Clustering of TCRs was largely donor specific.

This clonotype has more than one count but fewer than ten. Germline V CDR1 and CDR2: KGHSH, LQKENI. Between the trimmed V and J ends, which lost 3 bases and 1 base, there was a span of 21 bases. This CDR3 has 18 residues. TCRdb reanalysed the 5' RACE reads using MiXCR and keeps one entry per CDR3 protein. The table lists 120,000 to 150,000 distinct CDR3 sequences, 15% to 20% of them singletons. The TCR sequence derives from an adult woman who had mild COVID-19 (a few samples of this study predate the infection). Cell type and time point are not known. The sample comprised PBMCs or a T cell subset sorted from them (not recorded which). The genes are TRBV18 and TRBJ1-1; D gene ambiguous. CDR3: CASSPPGTGWASNTEAFF. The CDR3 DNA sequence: TGTGCCAGCTCACCTCCAGGAACGGGGTGGGCATCGAACACTGAAGCTTTCTTT. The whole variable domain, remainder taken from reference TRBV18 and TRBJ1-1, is NAGVMQNPRHLVRRRGQEARLRCSPMKGHSHVYWYRQLPEEGLKFMVYLQKENIIDESGMPKERFSAEFPKEGPSILRIQQVVRGDSAAYFCASSPPGTGWASNTEAFFGQGTRLTVV.